This T cell receptor (beta chain) was documented in a study of cytomegalovirus exposure and HLA in healthy donors. CDR1 and CDR2 (germline): SNHLY, FYNNEI. Deletions cut 4 bases from V and 1 base from J, with 10 bases between. The CDR3 extends over 14 amino acids. PCR amplification relied on 60 Vbeta primers (plus 13 Jbeta primers). Assay: immunoSEQ multiplex PCR; the TCRdb copy retains only in-frame clones and omits some. The table has more than 110,000 clones, over 70% seen once; the top ten hold around 7%. The specimen sequenced was PBMCs. This receptor was obtained from a man in his forties in good health and CMV-seropositive. The chain couples TRBV2 to TRBJ1-1; weak D call: TRBD1 (5 bases). The CDR3 DNA reads TGTGCCAGCAGTGTAAGGGGCCCGAACACTGAAGCTTTCTTT. It codes for CASSVRGPNTEAFF.